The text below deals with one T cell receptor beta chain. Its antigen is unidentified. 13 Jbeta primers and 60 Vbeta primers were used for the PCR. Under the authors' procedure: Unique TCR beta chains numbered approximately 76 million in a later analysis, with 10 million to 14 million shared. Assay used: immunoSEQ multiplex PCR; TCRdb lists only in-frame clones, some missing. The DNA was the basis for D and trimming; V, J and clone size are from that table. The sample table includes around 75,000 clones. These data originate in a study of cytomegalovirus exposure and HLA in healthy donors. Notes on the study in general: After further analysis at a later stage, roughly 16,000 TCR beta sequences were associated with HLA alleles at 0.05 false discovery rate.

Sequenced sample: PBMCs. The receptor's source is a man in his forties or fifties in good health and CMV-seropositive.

This CDR3 is CATCPGTPRGYGYTF. The CDR3, as DNA: TGTGCCACCTGCCCCGGGACACCGAGGGGCTATGGCTACACCTTC. The genes are TRBV15 and TRBJ1-2; tentative D call: TRBD1 (6 bases). The V gene lost 8 bases and the J gene lost 4 bases, with 20 bases spanning the gap. This CDR3 has 15 amino acids. Germline CDR1 and CDR2: LNHNV and YYDKDF (reference sequence).